The sample holds one count of the clone carrying this T cell receptor beta chain. Produced via immunoSEQ multiplex PCR; TCRdb's table is partial and in-frame only. The sample gives roughly 65,000 clones, around 79% of which show up once; 16% is in the top ten. These data belong to a study of blood T cell repertoires in COVID-19. In the study overall: Donors in the United States, Italy and Spain gave samples during acute or convalescent COVID-19. PBMCs, B-cell-depleted T cells, or T cells were the source of the cDNA or gDNA that made up the material.

V shed 8 bases and J 0 bases; nucleotides not matched to a gene: 2. The CDR3 runs to 12 residues. The germline V gene encodes CDR1 SQVTM and CDR2 ANQGSEA. The sequenced material came from peripheral blood. The rearrangement links TRBV29-1 to TRBJ2-7, with 9 nucleotides matching TRBD2. The clonotype originates from a man in his sixties with acute or convalescent COVID-19. The CDR3 loop reads CSIAGVSYEQYF. Written as DNA, the CDR3 is TGCAGCATAGCGGGGGTCTCCTACGAGCAGTACTTC.